This T cell receptor (beta chain) was found in a study of blood T cell repertoires in COVID-19. Study as a whole: The United States, Italy and Spain were the sources of the acute and convalescent COVID-19 samples. PBMCs, B-cell-depleted T cells, or T cells were the source of the cDNA or gDNA that made up the material.

The authors' processing: Estimated nucleated cell counts came from reference gene primer amplification. Method: immunoSEQ multiplex PCR; TCRdb's copy keeps in-frame clones and lacks some. V, J and clone size derive from that table, while D and trimming were established from the DNA sequence. The table has about 67,000 clones, around nine tenths seen once. Germline lookup yields CDR1 DFQATT and CDR2 SNEGSKA (reference sequence). CDR3 size: 15 residues. Trimming removed 3 bases from V and 0 bases from J, with 13 bases in between. The chain links TRBV20-1 to TRBJ2-3, with D tentatively TRBD2 (6 bases). The receptor was isolated from a woman aged 55 to 70 with acute or convalescent COVID-19. The specimen was peripheral blood. CDR3 loop: CSASILAPSTDTQYF. As DNA, the CDR3 is TGCAGTGCTAGTATCCTAGCGCCTAGCACAGATACGCAGTATTTT.